Shown below are 28 T cell receptor beta chains from a single sample sequenced in a study of cytomegalovirus exposure and HLA in healthy donors. PCR used 60 Vbeta primers and 13 Jbeta primers. Assay: immunoSEQ multiplex PCR; the TCRdb copy retains only in-frame clones and omits some. The table shows approximately 140,000 clones, with roughly four fifths occurring only once. Sequencing used PBMCs. These TCRs come from a boy younger than 10 in good health and CMV-seronegative.

This clone was picked up a small number of times. This chain links TRBV6-6 with TRBJ2-7; the D is unclear. CDR1 MNHNY and CDR2 SVGAGI come from the germline V gene (reference sequence). The CDR3 has 12 amino acids. V was pared by 9 bases and J by 4 bases, with 13 bases between. The CDR3 protein is CASRSAVYEQYF. CDR3 sequence (DNA): TGTGCCAGTAGAAGTGCGGTGTACGAGCAGTACTTC.

The genes are TRBV27 and TRBJ2-7; 8 positions agree with TRBD2. J lost 3 bases, V lost 5 bases, and 9 bases had no gene match. The CDR3 contains 15 residues. Germline V gives CDR1 MNHEY, CDR2 SMNVEV (reference sequence). In nucleotides, the CDR3 is TGTGCCAGCAGTCCACTAGCGGAGCCATTCTACGAGCAGTACGTC. Translation gives CASSPLAEPFYEQYV.

The chain couples TRBV11-2 to TRBJ1-2, with no clear D. CDR1 is SGHAT and CDR2 is FQNNGV in the germline V gene. The CDR3 has 15 residues. V was cut by 2 bases and J by 0 bases, with 10 bases left in between. The CDR3 DNA sequence: TGTGCCAGCAGCTTATACGGAGACTCTAACTATGGCTACACCTTC. Translating gives CASSLYGDSNYGYTF. The full variable domain, its missing parts supplied by reference TRBV11-2 and TRBJ1-2, is EAGVAQSPRYKIIEKRQSVAFWCNPISGHATLYWYQQILGQGPKLLIQFQNNGVVDDSQLPKDRFSAERLKGVDSTLKIQPAKLEDSAVYLCASSLYGDSNYGYTFGSGTRLTVV.

V is TRBV9 and J is TRBJ1-4, with D possibly being TRBD1 (5 bases). This CDR3 is built from 15 residues. V was shortened by 2 bases and J by 7 bases, with 15 bases between the two germline ends. CDR1 is SGDLS and CDR2 is YYNGEE in the germline V gene. The CDR3 DNA sequence: TGTGCCAGCAGCGTTGGGACTTCAATAGGTGAAAAACTGTTTTTT. It codes for CASSVGTSIGEKLFF.

V usage is TRBV5-8 and J usage is TRBJ1-2, with D perhaps TRBD1 (6 bases). In germline, CDR1 is SGHTS, CDR2 YDEGEE. This CDR3 has 15 residues. Trimming removed 1 base at V and 0 bases at J, with 10 bases between. The CDR3: CASSLSGGPNYGYTF. The CDR3 DNA follows: TGTGCCAGCAGCTTGTCGGGGGGGCCTAACTATGGCTACACCTTC.

The chain uses TRBV13 and TRBJ1-1, with 7 nucleotides matching TRBD1. Germline CDR1 reads PRHDT; CDR2 reads FYEKMQ (reference sequence). There are 14 residues in the CDR3. J was trimmed by 4 bases and V by 8 bases; bases with no gene match: 10. CDR3 bases: TGTGCCAGCTCCCCGACAGGGCCCATCACTGAAGCTTTCTTT. Protein product: CASSPTGPITEAFF.

This clone has a handful of counts. The chain carries TRBV2 and TRBJ1-1; D gene ambiguous. Trimming left V 6 bases short and J 11 bases short, with 13 bases between. CDR3 size: 11 residues. Germline CDR1 reads SNHLY; CDR2 reads FYNNEI. CDR3 residues: CASSPEGRAFF. In DNA, the CDR3 is TGTGCCAGCAGCCCTGAGGGTAGGGCTTTCTTT.

V gene TRBV10-3 combines with J gene TRBJ1-1; D might be TRBD1 (6 bases). The CDR3 has 12 amino acids. CDR1 and CDR2 from the germline V gene are ENHRY and SYGVKD. V shed 6 bases and J shed 11 bases, with 16 bases lying between them. CDR3 residues: CAISSTGSAAFF. CDR3 nucleotide sequence: TGTGCCATCAGCTCAACAGGGAGCGCGGCTTTCTTT.

The V call is TRBV5-1, the J call TRBJ2-2; 9 positions agree with TRBD1. V was pared by 7 bases and J by 6 bases, with 10 bases of the junction left unmatched. CDR3 length equals 15 residues. CDR1 and CDR2 from the germline V gene are SGHRS and YFSETQ. The CDR3 region has the DNA TGCGCCAGCGGAAAGGGACAGGGTCGACCCGGGGAGCTGTTTTTT. Translated, it gives CASGKGQGRPGELFF.

This clone was recorded a few times. The chain has TRBV6-5 and TRBJ1-3, with D possibly being TRBD1 (6 bases). The ends were cut back, 0 bases at V and 0 bases at J, with 9 bases in the middle. The germline V gene has CDR1 MNHEY and CDR2 SVGAGI. CDR3 size: 16 residues. CDR3 sequence reads: CASSYSNRASGNTIYF. CDR3 nucleotide sequence: TGTGCCAGCAGTTACTCGAACAGGGCCTCTGGAAACACCATATATTTT.

V is TRBV6-5 and J is TRBJ2-7; 9 bases are a match to TRBD1. V shed 8 bases and J 6 bases; nucleotides not matched to a gene: 8. Germline V gene sequence: CDR1 MNHEY, CDR2 SVGAGI. CDR3 size: 13 residues. The DNA for the CDR3 is TGTGCCAGCCGTGGTCGGGACAGGGTCGAGCAGTACGTC. This translates into CASRGRDRVEQYV.

The chain employs TRBV2 and TRBJ2-7; 7 bases match TRBD1. Germline values: CDR1 SNHLY, CDR2 FYNNEI. This CDR3 comprises 14 residues. The V segment lost 6 bases and the J segment 4 bases; nucleotides outside the gene matches: 9. Here the CDR3 DNA reads TGTGCCAGCAGCCCGGGACAGAAGCTTTACGAGCAGTACTTC. Its protein is CASSPGQKLYEQYF.

The gene calls are TRBV18 and TRBJ2-7, with 8 bases aligning to TRBD1. The CDR3 is made up of 14 amino acids. The germline V gene encodes CDR1 KGHSH and CDR2 LQKENI. The trim removed 5 bases at V and 7 bases at J, leaving 10 bases unmatched. CDR3 protein: CASSSQGALEEQYV. CDR3 DNA sequence: TGTGCCAGCTCATCCCAGGGGGCCCTAGAGGAGCAGTACGTC.

The J gene is TRBJ2-5, the V gene TRBV12-2; whether TRBD1, the table's D call, matches the DNA was not checked. TRBV12-2 represents a pseudogene. The CDR3 contains 14 residues. The CDR3 DNA is TGTGCAAGTCGCTTAATCAGTATCCAAGAGACCCAGTACTTC. Amino acids: CASRLISIQETQYF.

Comments on this clone: One end of the junction varies from germline; a read error may be responsible. V usage is TRBV7-9 and J usage is TRBJ2-7; 7 bases fit TRBD2. This CDR3 contains 14 residues. Looked up from germline, CDR1 is SEHNR and CDR2 is FQNEAQ (reference sequence). For the CDR3, the DNA is TGTTCCAGCAGCTCGGAGGGAGGGGAAGATGAGCAGTACTTC. It encodes CSSSSEGGEDEQYF.

This clone was seen a few times. The V and J genes are TRBV5-6 and TRBJ2-3; D might be TRBD2 (6 bases). The CDR3 is made up of 15 amino acids. Germline-derived CDR1 and CDR2 are SGHDT and YYEEEE. V was clipped by 4 bases and J by 2 bases, with 14 bases between them. The CDR3 spells CASSTGLAITDTQYF. In DNA form, the CDR3 reads TGTGCCAGCAGCACGGGACTCGCTATCACAGATACGCAGTATTTT. The full variable domain, completed using reference TRBV5-6 and TRBJ2-3, is DAGVTQSPTHLIKTRGQQVTLRCSPKSGHDTVSWYQQALGQGPQFIFQYYEEEERQRGNFPDRFSGHQFPNYSSELNVNALLLGDSALYLCASSTGLAITDTQYFGPGTRLTVL.

The chain uses TRBV29-1 and TRBJ1-1; no clear D. CDR1 SQVTM and CDR2 ANQGSEA come from the germline V gene. V was cut by 8 bases and J by 3 bases, with 16 bases left in between. This CDR3 is built from 13 residues. The CDR3 region is CSPIERSYTEAFF. CDR3 DNA sequence: TGCAGCCCCATTGAGAGGTCCTACACTGAAGCTTTCTTT.

The CDR3 region is CASSEAWVEQYV. CDR3 sequence (DNA): TGTGCCAGCAGTGAAGCGTGGGTGGAGCAGTACGTC. This sequence joins TRBV6-1 and TRBJ2-7; D is undetermined. Germline CDR1 MNHNS, CDR2 SASEGT. The CDR3 is 12 amino acids. Trimming left V 0 bases short and J 7 bases short, with 7 bases between.

The chain carries TRBV29-1 and TRBJ1-5; possibly TRBD1 for D (6 bases). The CDR3 has 13 amino acids. The ends were cut back, 4 bases at V and 5 bases at J, with 12 bases in the middle. Germline lookup yields CDR1 SQVTM and CDR2 ANQGSEA. The CDR3 loop reads CSVGGEGDQPQHF. CDR3 in DNA: TGCAGCGTTGGGGGTGAGGGGGATCAGCCCCAGCATTTT. Complete variable domain (other parts from reference TRBV29-1 and TRBJ1-5): SAVISQKPSRDICQRGTSLTIQCQVDSQVTMMFWYRQQPGQSLTLIATANQGSEATYESGFVIDKFPISRPNLTFSTLTVSNMSPEDSSIYLCSVGGEGDQPQHFGDGTRLSIL.

The chain is built from TRBV7-2 and TRBJ1-2, with unresolved D. V lost 1 base and J lost 4, with 13 bases in between. This CDR3 region has 15 residues. Germline CDR1 reads SGHTA; CDR2 reads FQGNSA. CDR3 bases: TGTGCCAGCAGCTTAGAGTGGGCGGGAAGCTATGGCTACACCTTC. Protein product: CASSLEWAGSYGYTF.

The chain joins TRBV27 to TRBJ2-2; 8 nucleotides match TRBD2. Germline CDR1 MNHEY, CDR2 SMNVEV (reference sequence). The CDR3 spans 16 residues. The V segment lost 0 bases and the J segment 3 bases; nucleotides outside the gene matches: 3. CDR3 loop: CASSLSRTSHTGELFF. In DNA form, the CDR3 reads TGTGCCAGCAGTTTATCTCGGACTAGCCACACCGGGGAGCTGTTTTTT.

The V gene is TRBV4-3, the J gene TRBJ2-3, with D hard to call. V was cut by 1 base and J by 4 bases, with 9 bases left in between. In germline, CDR1 is LGHNA, CDR2 YSLEER. This CDR3 comprises 14 residues. CDR3 residues: CASSQVGTPDTQYF. The CDR3 region has the DNA TGCGCCAGCAGCCAAGTCGGTACCCCAGATACGCAGTATTTT.

With regard to this clone: The sample contains more than one DNA sequence encoding this CDR3. V usage is TRBV6-4 and J usage is TRBJ2-3; weak D call: TRBD2 (7 bases). Between the trimmed V and J ends, which lost 2 bases and 2 bases, there was a span of 8 bases. Germline values: CDR1 MRHNA, CDR2 SNTAGT. The CDR3 consists of 14 residues. The CDR3 region is CASSDGGATDTQYF. CDR3 bases: TGTGCCAGCAGTGACGGGGGGGCCACAGATACGCAGTATTTT.

This chain joins TRBV4-2 and TRBJ2-5; possible D gene TRBD1, 5 bases. The CDR3 runs to 14 residues. CDR1 LGHNA and CDR2 YNFKEQ come from the germline V gene. Trimming pared 2 bases from V and 3 bases from J, leaving 10 bases between. The CDR3 DNA is TGTGCCAGCAGCCAACAGGGCCGAGAAGAGACCCAGTACTTC. Its translation: CASSQQGREETQYF.

The rearrangement links TRBV7-3 to TRBJ1-2, with TRBD1 matching over 7 bases. Trimming removed 3 bases from V and 3 bases from J; junction bases left unmatched: 13. The CDR3 runs to 17 residues. Per germline, CDR1 SGHTA and CDR2 FQGTGA. CDR3 nucleotides: TGTGCCAGCAGCTTCGGGACAGACCTTCCCGGGGACTATGGCTACACCTTC. Amino acids: CASSFGTDLPGDYGYTF. Full variable domain (rest looked up from reference TRBV7-3 and TRBJ1-2): GAGVSQTPSNKVTEKGKYVELRCDPISGHTALYWYRQSLGQGPEFLIYFQGTGAADDSGLPNDRFFAVRPEGSVSTLKIQRTERGDSAVYLCASSFGTDLPGDYGYTFGSGTRLTVV.

The chain links TRBV9 to TRBJ2-2; TRBD2 is a possible D gene (5 bases). The germline V gene has CDR1 SGDLS and CDR2 YYNGEE. V was clipped by 0 bases and J by 4 bases, with 10 bases between them. This CDR3 has 15 residues. In DNA, the CDR3 is TGTGCCAGCAGCGTAGTAGGAGGATCCACCGGGGAGCTGTTTTTT. Amino acids: CASSVVGGSTGELFF.

The chain has TRBV5-1 and TRBJ2-3; 8 nucleotides agree with TRBD2. The CDR3 extends over 16 amino acids. After removal of 4 bases from V and 2 bases from J, the junction contained 9 bases not matched to a gene. Germline V gene data show CDR1 as SGHRS and CDR2 as YFSETQ. The CDR3 region is CASSQEGLGFTDTQYF. The CDR3 coding sequence is TGCGCCAGCAGCCAGGAGGGACTAGGCTTCACAGATACGCAGTATTTT.

V usage is TRBV30 and J usage is TRBJ1-2; D is perhaps TRBD1 (5 bases). The CDR3 is 14 amino acids. Per germline, CDR1 GTSNPN and CDR2 SVGIG (reference sequence). V was cut by 1 base and J by 5 bases, with 14 bases left in between. DNA for the CDR3: TGTGCCTGGAGTGGGGGCAGGATGGAATATGGCTACACCTTC. Amino acids: CAWSGGRMEYGYTF.